Below, one T cell receptor beta chain is given with its context. These data belong to a study of blood T cell repertoires in COVID-19. Profiled with immunoSEQ multiplex PCR; TCRdb holds only in-frame clones, not every one. Of approximately 300,000 clones in the sample, 70% to 90% were seen once. Symptom resolution, clearance, or two negative PCRs marked the recovered donors of Cohort 3. The clonotype originates from a young woman who had recovered from COVID-19. Source material: PBMCs or T cells enriched from blood (not recorded which).

CDR3 in DNA: TGTGCCATCAGTGAACTTAGGGGACAACGGAACACTGAAGCTTTCTTT. Protein sequence: CAISELRGQRNTEAFF. This chain connects TRBV10-3 to TRBJ1-1, with a weak D call TRBD1 (6 bases). V lost 3 bases, J lost 1 base, and 15 bases lay in between. Looked up from germline, CDR1 is ENHRY and CDR2 is SYGVKD. CDR3 length equals 16 residues.